Given below is one T cell receptor beta chain in context. Its antigen is undetermined. V lost 0 bases to trimming and J lost 2 bases, with 20 bases between them. Looked up from germline, CDR1 is SGHDN and CDR2 is FVKESK. The CDR3 consists of 18 residues. This cohort consisted of healthy bone marrow donors. These data come from a study of cytomegalovirus exposure and HLA in healthy donors. Overall study context: Among about 380 genotyped donors, roughly 80% fell in the Caucasian-associated ancestry cluster.

General study points: Beyond CMV serostatus, there was no information to go on about immune exposure. It has been reported that TCR beta sequences accurately predicted the HLA-A and HLA-B alleles of most subjects.

Primers for the PCR totalled 60 Vbeta and 13 Jbeta. The table came from immunoSEQ multiplex PCR; TCRdb's copy has only in-frame clones and leaves some out. The sample has some 180,000 clones, around 75% seen once. V gene TRBV14 combines with J gene TRBJ2-7, with D tentatively TRBD1 (5 bases). This TCR derives from a woman in her twenties or thirties in good health and CMV-seronegative. Material: PBMCs. The CDR3 DNA follows: TGTGCCAGCAGCCAAGATTTTTTAAAGGCAGGGTTCACCTACGAGCAGTACTTC. Amino acid sequence: CASSQDFLKAGFTYEQYF.